This paragraph reports one TCR beta chain. TCRdb re-called the 5' RACE reads and gives one entry per CDR3 protein, without DNA. The sample shows roughly 150,000 distinct CDR3 sequences, and 2.8% sits with its ten largest clones. This CDR3 is built from 13 residues. The germline V gene has CDR1 ENHRY and CDR2 SYGVKD. The data stem from a study of monozygotic twins with inflammatory bowel disease. Sequencing was performed on blood. The TCR was taken from a human donor with ulcerative colitis or Crohn's disease, or a healthy co-twin of an affected twin (not recorded which). The rearrangement links TRBV10-3 to TRBJ1-1; the TCRdb D gene call, TRBD1, has no DNA to confirm it. The CDR3 is CAISREINTEAFF.